This is a list of T cell receptor beta chains from one sample in a study of cytomegalovirus exposure and HLA in healthy donors. TCRdb's copy holds only in-frame clones and misses some; the assay was immunoSEQ multiplex PCR. The table for this sample gives under 200,000 clones. Sequenced sample: PBMCs. All receptors come from a woman aged 18-29 years in good health and CMV-seropositive. The CDR3 runs from the conserved cysteine through the conserved F or W. The order of the fields is J gene, CDR3 length, V gene, D gene, CDR3 protein, CDR3 DNA. The D gene is left open where the match is weak.

J gene: TRBJ2-1; CDR3 length: 14; V gene: TRBV5-1; D gene: NA; CDR3 protein: CASLQNPAYNEQFF; CDR3 DNA: TGCGCCAGCCTACAGAACCCTGCCTACAATGAGCAGTTCTTC
J gene: TRBJ2-1; CDR3 length: 20; V gene: TRBV10-2; D gene: TRBD2; CDR3 protein: CASSESYGRASQNTHNEQFF; CDR3 DNA: TGCGCCAGCAGTGAGTCGTACGGGAGGGCCAGTCAGAACACACACAATGAGCAGTTCTTC
J gene: TRBJ1-4; CDR3 length: 12; V gene: TRBV6-6; D gene: NA; CDR3 protein: CAAVSTNEKLFF; CDR3 DNA: TGTGCCGCGGTGTCAACTAATGAAAAACTGTTTTTT
J gene: TRBJ2-3; CDR3 length: 13; V gene: TRBV2; D gene: NA; CDR3 protein: CASSEHERLTQYF; CDR3 DNA: TGTGCCAGCAGTGAACATGAGCGACTTACGCAGTATTTT
J gene: TRBJ1-2; CDR3 length: 13; V gene: TRBV27; D gene: NA; CDR3 protein: CASSLSGSYGYTF; CDR3 DNA: TGTGCCAGCAGTTTATCGGGGAGCTATGGCTACACCTTC
J gene: TRBJ2-6; CDR3 length: 16; V gene: TRBV11-3; D gene: NA; CDR3 protein: CASSSGGGTGANVLTF; CDR3 DNA: TGTGCCAGCAGCTCCGGGGGAGGTACAGGGGCCAACGTCCTGACTTTC
J gene: TRBJ2-1; CDR3 length: 17; V gene: TRBV14; D gene: TRBD2; CDR3 protein: CASSQSHRGLPHNEQFF; CDR3 DNA: TGTGCCAGCAGCCAATCGCACCGGGGACTACCTCACAATGAGCAGTTCTTC
J gene: TRBJ1-6; CDR3 length: 16; V gene: TRBV9; D gene: TRBD1; CDR3 protein: CASSARQGRYNSPLHF; CDR3 DNA: TGTGCCAGCAGCGCCCGACAGGGGCGGTATAATTCACCCCTCCACTTT
J gene: TRBJ1-4; CDR3 length: 17; V gene: TRBV19; D gene: TRBD1; CDR3 protein: CASRTLSWTGTNEKLFF; CDR3 DNA: TGTGCCAGTAGGACCCTCTCCTGGACAGGGACTAATGAAAAACTGTTTTTT
J gene: TRBJ2-7; CDR3 length: 11; V gene: TRBV6-6; D gene: NA; CDR3 protein: CASSDSYEQYF; CDR3 DNA: TGTGCCAGCAGTGACAGCTACGAGCAGTACTTC
J gene: TRBJ1-2; CDR3 length: 18; V gene: TRBV11-3; D gene: TRBD1; CDR3 protein: CASSSQKNLGQGNYGYTF; CDR3 DNA: TGTGCCAGCAGCTCTCAGAAGAATTTGGGACAGGGTAACTATGGCTACACCTTC
J gene: TRBJ2-3; CDR3 length: 16; V gene: TRBV5-6; D gene: TRBD2; CDR3 protein: CASSFSRGASTDTQYF; CDR3 DNA: TGTGCCAGCAGCTTTTCGCGGGGGGCTAGCACAGATACGCAGTATTTT
J gene: TRBJ1-1; CDR3 length: 13; V gene: TRBV30; D gene: NA; CDR3 protein: CYRPQGRNTEAFF; CDR3 DNA: TGTTACCGCCCTCAGGGTAGAAACACTGAAGCTTTCTTT
J gene: TRBJ2-2; CDR3 length: 16; V gene: TRBV5-6; D gene: TRBD2; CDR3 protein: CASTTPRAGVPGELFF; CDR3 DNA: TGTGCCAGCACTACCCCCCGGGCGGGAGTTCCCGGGGAGCTGTTTTTT
J gene: TRBJ2-1; CDR3 length: 16; V gene: TRBV4-2; D gene: TRBD2; CDR3 protein: CASSQAGTSGSNEQFF; CDR3 DNA: TGTGCCAGCAGCCAAGCCGGGACTAGCGGGAGCAATGAGCAGTTCTTC
J gene: TRBJ2-7; CDR3 length: 14; V gene: TRBV2; D gene: TRBD1; CDR3 protein: CASSVQGIGDEQYF; CDR3 DNA: TGTGCCAGCAGTGTACAGGGGATCGGCGACGAGCAGTACTTC
J gene: TRBJ2-1; CDR3 length: 14; V gene: TRBV6-5; D gene: TRBD1; CDR3 protein: CASSYSKTGLEQFF; CDR3 DNA: TGTGCCAGCAGTTACTCAAAGACAGGGTTGGAGCAGTTCTTC